This TCR beta chain was retrieved from a study of post-analysis software for immune sequencing data. For the study at large: Several disease courses (relapsing-remitting, secondary progressive and progressive-relapsing) of multiple sclerosis were included. Study-wide findings and caveats: Five TRBV segments, including TRBV5-6, TRBV5-1 and TRBV20-1, were more frequent in patients than controls.

As regards this clonotype: The antigen remains undetermined.

CDR3 length: 15 amino acids. Per the germline V gene, CDR1 is LNHNV and CDR2 is YYDKDF (reference sequence). Trimming at V came to 3 bases and at J to 4 bases, leaving 6 bases not matched to a gene. Researchers reported that TCR beta cDNA libraries carried unique molecular identifiers. One entry per CDR3 protein results from TCRdb running MiXCR on the PCR reads. This table holds about 500,000 distinct CDR3 sequences, nearly 45% found once. The sample consisted of blood. The sequence was collected from a girl between 5 and 17 years old with multiple sclerosis. The chain uses TRBV15 and TRBJ1-5; the match to TRBD1 covers 7 bases. CDR3 nucleotide sequence: TGTGCCACCAGCAGGTCGACAGGGATAAATCAGCCCCAGCATTTT. This sequence encodes CATSRSTGINQPQHF. Full variable domain (rest looked up from reference TRBV15 and TRBJ1-5): DAMVIQNPRYQVTQFGKPVTLSCSQTLNHNVMYWYQQKSSQAPKLLFHYYDKDFNNEADTPDNFQSRRPNTSFCFLDIRSPGLGDTAMYLCATSRSTGINQPQHFGDGTRLSIL.